Following are 14 T cell receptor beta chains from one sample sequenced in a study of T-cell memory formation after mild COVID-19. Each CDR3 protein is one row after TCRdb ran MiXCR on the 5' RACE reads. The sample includes hundreds of thousands of distinct CDR3 sequences, around 17% of them seen just once. The sequencing sample was made of PBMCs or a T cell subset sorted from them (not recorded which). These receptors came from a man in his late teens or twenties who had mild COVID-19 (a few samples of this study predate the infection). Cell type and time point are not known.

The V call is TRBV5-1, the J call TRBJ2-5; no definite D call. Germline CDR1 is SGHRS and CDR2 is YFSETQ. The germline V and J ends were trimmed by 1 base and 5 bases, with 12 bases remaining between them. The CDR3 consists of 14 residues. The CDR3 bases are TGCGCCAGCAGCTTGTTAATCCTGGGGGAGACCCAGTACTTC. It is translated as CASSLLILGETQYF.

This clonotype came up a few times. The V gene is TRBV5-1, the J gene TRBJ2-3; D may be TRBD1 or TRBD2 (6 bases each). CDR1 SGHRS and CDR2 YFSETQ come from the germline V gene. Trimming took 0 bases from V and 4 from J, leaving 12 bases between them. The CDR3 loop spans 15 amino acids. CDR3 bases: TGCGCCAGCAGCTTGGCTGGGGGGCTCCCAGATACGCAGTATTTT. Encoded protein: CASSLAGGLPDTQYF.

The chain couples TRBV7-8 to TRBJ1-2, with D maybe TRBD1 (6 bases). The CDR3 is 14 amino acids. Deletions cut 3 bases from V and 0 bases from J, with 8 bases between. Per germline, CDR1 SGHVS and CDR2 FQNEAQ. In DNA, the CDR3 is TGTGCCAGCAGCTTGCGACAGGCTAACTATGGCTACACCTTC. It yields the protein CASSLRQANYGYTF.

The chain uses TRBV28 and TRBJ2-1, with D possibly TRBD2 on 7 matching bases. Germline loops: CDR1 MDHEN, CDR2 SYDVKM. The CDR3 is made up of 16 amino acids. Trimming removed 5 bases from V and 10 bases from J, with 24 bases in between. CDR3 amino acids: CASSLLSGGAREEQFF. The CDR3 bases are TGTGCCAGCAGTCTACTATCGGGGGGCGCTCGGGAAGAGCAGTTCTTC.

This clonotype was recorded many times. V and J are TRBV7-2 and TRBJ2-1, with TRBD2 matching 13 bases. CDR1 is SGHTA and CDR2 is FQGNSA in the germline V gene. There are 14 residues in the CDR3. V trimming: 5 bases; J trimming: 11 bases; junction bases outside the gene matches: 6. This chain's CDR3 is CASSPTSGGPKQFF. The CDR3 coding sequence is TGTGCCAGCAGCCCGACTAGCGGGGGGCCCAAGCAGTTCTTC.

The chain couples TRBV20-1 to TRBJ2-1; D uncertain. Germline V gene sequence: CDR1 DFQATT, CDR2 SNEGSKA (reference sequence). Trimming removed 5 bases at V and 4 bases at J, with 6 bases between. The CDR3 has 11 amino acids. The CDR3 DNA reads as TGCAGTGCTGATCCGTACAATGAGCAGTTCTTC. Its protein is CSADPYNEQFF.

The rearrangement joins TRBV27 to TRBJ2-3; D possibly corresponds to TRBD2 (6 bases). V was trimmed by 5 bases and J by 8 bases, leaving 11 bases between them. The CDR3 contains 12 residues. Germline assignment: CDR1 MNHEY and CDR2 SMNVEV (reference sequence). CDR3 sequence (DNA): TGTGCCAGCAGTCCCCGGGGGTCTACGCAGTATTTT. Translation gives CASSPRGSTQYF.

This clonotype was counted only a few times. V usage is TRBV5-5 and J usage is TRBJ2-3, with a tentative D call TRBD2 (5 bases). The CDR3 runs to 14 residues. V gave up 4 bases and J gave up 4 bases, with 13 bases separating them. Germline assignment: CDR1 SGHKS and CDR2 YYEKEE (reference sequence). The CDR3 coding sequence is TGTGCCAGCAGCCTACTCCCCGGGGCAGATACGCAGTATTTT. It translates to CASSLLPGADTQYF.

The chain links TRBV5-6 to TRBJ1-5; D is perhaps TRBD1 (5 bases). V was cut by 2 bases and J by 7 bases, with 16 bases left in between. The CDR3 sequence is 15 residues long. The V gene's germline CDR1 is SGHDT and CDR2 YYEEEE. The CDR3 spells CASSFGGGFNQPQHF. The CDR3 DNA sequence: TGTGCCAGCAGCTTCGGCGGGGGGTTCAACCAGCCCCAGCATTTT.

The rearrangement uses TRBV6-2 or TRBV6-3 and TRBJ2-7, with 9 bases that match TRBD1. V was clipped by 5 bases and J by 6 bases; unmatched bases: 8. The CDR3 length is 14 residues. From germline, CDR1 is MNHEY and CDR2 SVGEGT. The CDR3 spells CASSTHRGLGEQYV. For the CDR3, the DNA is TGTGCCAGCAGTACCCACAGGGGGCTCGGCGAGCAGTACGTC.

There are a few counts of this clonotype. The V and J genes are TRBV7-2 and TRBJ1-2; D perhaps matches TRBD1 (5 bases). CDR1 is SGHTA, CDR2 FQGNSA, per germline. The CDR3 has 13 amino acids. The germline V and J ends were trimmed by 4 bases and 2 bases, with 8 bases remaining between them. CDR3 DNA sequence: TGTGCCAGCAGCTCGACAGTGAACTATGGCTACACCTTC. Translating gives CASSSTVNYGYTF.

The CDR3 loop reads CASSQGVGSETQYF. The DNA of the CDR3 is TGCGCCAGCAGCCAGGGGGTGGGGTCAGAGACCCAGTACTTC. The chain recombines TRBV4-1 with TRBJ2-5; perhaps D is TRBD1 or TRBD2 (5 bases each). Germline V gives CDR1 MGHRA, CDR2 YSYEKL. CDR3 length: 14 amino acids. Trimming stripped 3 bases from V and 4 bases from J, with 12 bases between.

This clonotype was seen a few times. The chain uses TRBV20-1 and TRBJ2-1, with 10 bases matching TRBD2. CDR1 DFQATT and CDR2 SNEGSKA come from the germline V gene (reference sequence). Trimming took 6 bases from V and 0 from J; bases not matched to a gene: 2. The CDR3 sequence is 14 residues long. The CDR3 DNA follows: TGCAGTGCCAGGACTAGCGGCTCCTACAATGAGCAGTTCTTC. Amino acid sequence: CSARTSGSYNEQFF.

This clonotype was seen a few times. The chain recombines TRBV19 with TRBJ2-7; D assignment may be TRBD1 or TRBD2 (5 bases each). CDR3 length equals 15 residues. Germline loops: CDR1 LNHDA, CDR2 SQIVND (reference sequence). V lost 6 bases and J lost 0, with 15 bases in between. The CDR3 reads CASRDSMGTSYEQYF. The CDR3 DNA follows: TGTGCCAGTAGGGACTCTATGGGGACCTCCTACGAGCAGTACTTC.